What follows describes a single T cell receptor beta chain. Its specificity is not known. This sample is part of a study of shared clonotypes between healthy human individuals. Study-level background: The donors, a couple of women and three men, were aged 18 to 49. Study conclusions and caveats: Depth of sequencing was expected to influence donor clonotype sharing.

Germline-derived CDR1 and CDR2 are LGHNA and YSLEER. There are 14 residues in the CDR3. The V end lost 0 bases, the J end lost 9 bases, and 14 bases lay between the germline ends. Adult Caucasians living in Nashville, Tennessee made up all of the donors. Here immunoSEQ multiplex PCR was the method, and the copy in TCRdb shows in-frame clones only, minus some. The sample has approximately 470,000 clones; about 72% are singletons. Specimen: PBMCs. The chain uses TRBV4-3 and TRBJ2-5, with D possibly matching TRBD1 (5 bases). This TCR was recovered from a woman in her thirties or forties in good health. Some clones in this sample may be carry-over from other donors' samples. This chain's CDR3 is CASSQEGPGAPQYF. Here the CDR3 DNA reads TGCGCCAGCAGCCAAGAGGGCCCTGGGGCGCCCCAGTACTTC.